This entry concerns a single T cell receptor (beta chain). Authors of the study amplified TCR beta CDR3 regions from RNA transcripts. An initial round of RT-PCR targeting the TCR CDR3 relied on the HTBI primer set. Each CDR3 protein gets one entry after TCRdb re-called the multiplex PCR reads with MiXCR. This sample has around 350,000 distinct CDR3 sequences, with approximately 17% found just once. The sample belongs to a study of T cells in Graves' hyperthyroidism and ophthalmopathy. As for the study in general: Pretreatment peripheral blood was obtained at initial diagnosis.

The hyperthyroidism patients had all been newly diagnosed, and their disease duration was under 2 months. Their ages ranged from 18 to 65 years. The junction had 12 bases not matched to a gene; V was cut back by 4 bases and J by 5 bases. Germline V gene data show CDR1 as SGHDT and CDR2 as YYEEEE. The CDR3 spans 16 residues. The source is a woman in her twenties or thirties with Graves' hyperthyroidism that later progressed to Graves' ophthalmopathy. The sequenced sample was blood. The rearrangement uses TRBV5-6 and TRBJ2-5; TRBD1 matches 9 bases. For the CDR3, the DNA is TGTGCCAGCAGCCCCCTACGGACAGGGGATCGGGAGACCCAGTACTTC. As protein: CASSPLRTGDRETQYF.